The source of this T cell receptor (beta chain) is a study of long-term antiretroviral therapy in people with HIV. Overall study: The immediate-ART recommendation dates to 2015, and the earliest samples predate it by about a decade.

No fewer than two post-ART and no fewer than one pre-ART PBMC samples existed for each donor. Treatment for all HIV-infected participants took place in the United States. Survey-level resolution applied to immunoSEQ assay v3.0. Only in-frame clones appear in the TCRdb table, and some are missing; sequencing was by immunoSEQ multiplex PCR. Among around 16,000 clones, about 85% were seen once, and the ten largest hold about 15%. Overall study findings and caveats: Control repertoires displayed wider CDR3 length ranges than the HIV repertoires.

Trimming left V 2 bases short and J 1 base short, with 5 bases between. From germline, CDR1 is SGDLS and CDR2 YYNGEE. The CDR3 loop spans 13 amino acids. With regard to this clone: Its antigen is unknown.

The starting material was unsorted PBMCs, obtained roughly 1.2 years before starting antiretroviral therapy. The V gene is TRBV9, the J gene TRBJ2-3; D ambiguous. The receptor comes from a man aged 25-40 years with HIV. The CDR3, as DNA: TGTGCCAGCAGCGTTTCCGGCACAGATACGCAGTATTTT. Translating gives CASSVSGTDTQYF.